These T cell receptor beta chains were read from a single sample in a study of T cells in Graves' hyperthyroidism and ophthalmopathy. TCRdb called the multiplex PCR reads again in MiXCR, with one record for every CDR3 protein. The data contain hundreds of thousands of distinct CDR3 sequences, about 15% of them seen just once; the ten biggest clones take up under 15%. The sequencing input was blood. These receptors were taken from a man aged 18 to 29 with Graves' ophthalmopathy. Each CDR3 is given with its conserved first and last residue. Each record gives: D gene, J gene, clone size, V gene, CDR3 DNA, CDR3 protein. A D gene is named only where the DNA matches it firmly. Size is stated for part of the rows, as once, few or many counts, or as a class when the clone is expanded.

D gene: .; J gene: TRBJ1-5; clone size: .; V gene: TRBV5-8; CDR3 DNA: TGTGCCAGCAGCCGGGGGAGCAAGGTCGGCAATCAGCCCCAGCATTTT; CDR3 protein: CASSRGSKVGNQPQHF
D gene: TRBD1; J gene: TRBJ2-5; clone size: .; V gene: TRBV12-3/TRBV12-4; CDR3 DNA: TGTGCCAGCAGTTCAGGGGGTATAGAGACCCAGTACTTC; CDR3 protein: CASSSGGIETQYF
D gene: .; J gene: TRBJ2-1; clone size: many; V gene: TRBV7-2; CDR3 DNA: TGTGCCAGCGAACACCCTGGACTGATCTACAATGAGCAGTTCTTC; CDR3 protein: CASEHPGLIYNEQFF
D gene: TRBD1; J gene: TRBJ1-6; clone size: many; V gene: TRBV12-3/TRBV12-4; CDR3 DNA: TGTGCCAGTTCGACAGGGCTCAATTCACCCCTCCACTTT; CDR3 protein: CASSTGLNSPLHF
D gene: .; J gene: TRBJ1-1; clone size: few; V gene: TRBV4-1; CDR3 DNA: TGCGCCAGCAGCCGAAACAGATTACGAGACACTGAAGCTTTCTTT; CDR3 protein: CASSRNRLRDTEAFF
D gene: .; J gene: TRBJ2-1; clone size: many; V gene: TRBV11-2; CDR3 DNA: TGTGCCAGCAGCCACGGGGGCGGGAAGAGGTTCTTC; CDR3 protein: CASSHGGGKRFF
D gene: .; J gene: TRBJ2-7; clone size: many; V gene: TRBV20-1; CDR3 DNA: TGCAGTGCTAGAGATCGAGATAAGGGTACCTACGAGCAGTACTTC; CDR3 protein: CSARDRDKGTYEQYF
D gene: .; J gene: TRBJ2-7; clone size: many; V gene: TRBV7-9; CDR3 DNA: TGTGCCAGCAGCTTAGCGCTGGGGGGACCTACCTACGAGCAGTACTTC; CDR3 protein: CASSLALGGPTYEQYF
D gene: TRBD2; J gene: TRBJ2-5; clone size: .; V gene: TRBV20-1; CDR3 DNA: TGCAGTGCTAGAGATCTACTTCCGGGACTAGCGGGAGAGACCCAGTACTTC; CDR3 protein: CSARDLLPGLAGETQYF
D gene: .; J gene: TRBJ2-7; clone size: few; V gene: TRBV4-2; CDR3 DNA: TGTGCCAGCAGCCAAGATTTAATAGCGGTAATCTACGAGCAGTACTTC; CDR3 protein: CASSQDLIAVIYEQYF
D gene: TRBD2; J gene: TRBJ2-1; clone size: .; V gene: TRBV4-2; CDR3 DNA: TGTGCCAGCAGCCAAGACACCCAGCGGGAGGGCCGGTATGAGCAGTTCTTC; CDR3 protein: CASSQDTQREGRYEQFF
D gene: .; J gene: TRBJ1-4; clone size: .; V gene: TRBV25-1; CDR3 DNA: TGTGCCAGCAGTGATTTGGGGACCCCGGTCGAAAAACTGTTTTTT; CDR3 protein: CASSDLGTPVEKLFF
D gene: TRBD1; J gene: TRBJ1-2; clone size: many; V gene: TRBV4-1; CDR3 DNA: TGCGCCAGCAGCCAAGATCCCACGGGACAGGTACTGCATGGCTACACCTTC; CDR3 protein: CASSQDPTGQVLHGYTF
D gene: .; J gene: TRBJ2-1; clone size: .; V gene: TRBV4-1; CDR3 DNA: TGCGCCAGCAGCCAAGGGTGGGGCGGCCACAATGAGCAGTTCTTC; CDR3 protein: CASSQGWGGHNEQFF
D gene: .; J gene: TRBJ1-4; clone size: .; V gene: TRBV19; CDR3 DNA: TGTGCCAGTATCGATAGGGCTAATGAAAAACTGTTTTTT; CDR3 protein: CASIDRANEKLFF
D gene: TRBD2; J gene: TRBJ2-1; clone size: .; V gene: TRBV10-1; CDR3 DNA: TGCGCCAGCAGTGAGTCTAGCGGGGTATTTTACAATGAGCAGTTCTTC; CDR3 protein: CASSESSGVFYNEQFF
D gene: .; J gene: TRBJ1-1; clone size: many; V gene: TRBV30; CDR3 DNA: TGTGCCTGGATAAGGACGAACACTGAAGCTTTCTTT; CDR3 protein: CAWIRTNTEAFF
D gene: .; J gene: TRBJ2-3; clone size: many; V gene: TRBV30; CDR3 DNA: TGTGCCTGGAGTGTAGGGGCGGGCGGTCCCACAGATACGCAGTATTTT; CDR3 protein: CAWSVGAGGPTDTQYF
D gene: TRBD2; J gene: TRBJ2-7; clone size: many; V gene: TRBV6-1; CDR3 DNA: TGTGCCAGCAGTTTCGTGTACAGCGGGAGCTACGAGCAGTACTTC; CDR3 protein: CASSFVYSGSYEQYF
D gene: .; J gene: TRBJ2-1; clone size: few; V gene: TRBV24-1; CDR3 DNA: TGTGCCACCAGTGATTTCCCGGGGCACTACAATGAGCAGTTCTTC; CDR3 protein: CATSDFPGHYNEQFF
D gene: TRBD2; J gene: TRBJ2-5; clone size: many; V gene: TRBV5-6; CDR3 DNA: TGTGCCAGCAGCTCAAGCGGGGGGGCCTTAGAGACCCAGTACTTC; CDR3 protein: CASSSSGGALETQYF
D gene: TRBD2; J gene: TRBJ2-5; clone size: .; V gene: TRBV7-9; CDR3 DNA: TGTGCCAGCAGCTTATTGCGGGGGGGCCGGGAGACCCAGTACTTC; CDR3 protein: CASSLLRGGRETQYF
D gene: .; J gene: TRBJ1-1; clone size: many; V gene: TRBV2; CDR3 DNA: TGTGCCAGCAGTGAAAGGAGTATGACTGAAGCTTTCTTT; CDR3 protein: CASSERSMTEAFF
D gene: TRBD2; J gene: TRBJ2-5; clone size: few; V gene: TRBV7-9; CDR3 DNA: TGTGCCAGCGGACAGACGACGGGACTAGTAGTTGAGACCCAGTACTTC; CDR3 protein: CASGQTTGLVVETQYF
D gene: .; J gene: TRBJ2-7; clone size: many; V gene: TRBV2; CDR3 DNA: TGTGCCAGCAGTGCCATGACTAGCGAGCAGTACTTC; CDR3 protein: CASSAMTSEQYF
D gene: TRBD2; J gene: TRBJ2-1; clone size: .; V gene: TRBV27; CDR3 DNA: TGTGCCAGCAGCACCGGGGCGGGGGGAATGCAGTTCTTC; CDR3 protein: CASSTGAGGMQFF
D gene: TRBD2; J gene: TRBJ2-1; clone size: many; V gene: TRBV9; CDR3 DNA: TGTGCCAGCAGCACGTATAGCGGGCGTGAGCAGTTCTTC; CDR3 protein: CASSTYSGREQFF
D gene: TRBD2; J gene: TRBJ2-7; clone size: many; V gene: TRBV7-2; CDR3 DNA: TGTGCCAGCAGCTTACTAGCGGGGGCCACCTACGAGCAGTACTTC; CDR3 protein: CASSLLAGATYEQYF
D gene: TRBD1; J gene: TRBJ2-1; clone size: few; V gene: TRBV10-3; CDR3 DNA: TGTGCCATCAGTGGGGCGCGACAGGGCACGGGTGAGCAGTTCTTC; CDR3 protein: CAISGARQGTGEQFF
D gene: .; J gene: TRBJ2-4; clone size: many; V gene: TRBV12-3/TRBV12-4; CDR3 DNA: TGTGCCACTTCACCCTCAGGGACTCTAGCCAAAAACATTCAGTACTTC; CDR3 protein: CATSPSGTLAKNIQYF
D gene: TRBD2; J gene: TRBJ2-5; clone size: many; V gene: TRBV7-2; CDR3 DNA: TGTGCCAGCAGCTTAGTACTAGCGGGGGGTATACAAGAGACCCAGTACTTC; CDR3 protein: CASSLVLAGGIQETQYF
D gene: TRBD2; J gene: TRBJ2-2; clone size: .; V gene: TRBV13; CDR3 DNA: TGTGCCAGCAGCCTCGCCGGGACTAGGAACACCGGGGAGCTGTTTTTT; CDR3 protein: CASSLAGTRNTGELFF
D gene: .; J gene: TRBJ1-1; clone size: many; V gene: TRBV5-1; CDR3 DNA: TGCGCCAGCCGGGACCCCTACACTGAAGCTTTCTTT; CDR3 protein: CASRDPYTEAFF
D gene: .; J gene: TRBJ1-6; clone size: .; V gene: TRBV4-1; CDR3 DNA: TGCGCCAGCAGCCATCCGGGCCAAAATTCACCCCTCCACTTT; CDR3 protein: CASSHPGQNSPLHF
D gene: TRBD1; J gene: TRBJ2-2; clone size: many; V gene: TRBV15; CDR3 DNA: TGTGCCACCAGCAGGGTCGGGACAGGGAGGGACGGGGAGCTGTTTTTT; CDR3 protein: CATSRVGTGRDGELFF
D gene: .; J gene: TRBJ1-6; clone size: .; V gene: TRBV20-1; CDR3 DNA: TGCAGTGCCGAGTCGAAATATAATTCACCCCTCCACTTT; CDR3 protein: CSAESKYNSPLHF
D gene: TRBD2; J gene: TRBJ2-7; clone size: many; V gene: TRBV27; CDR3 DNA: TGTGCCAGCAGTTCCCCTAGCGGGTACTACGAGCAGTACTTC; CDR3 protein: CASSSPSGYYEQYF
D gene: .; J gene: TRBJ2-7; clone size: few; V gene: TRBV24-1; CDR3 DNA: TGTGCCACCAGTGATTTTACCCGTCCTGAGCAGTACTTC; CDR3 protein: CATSDFTRPEQYF
D gene: .; J gene: TRBJ1-5; clone size: .; V gene: TRBV2; CDR3 DNA: TGTGCCAGCAGTGACTTTGTGGGTCAGCCCCAGCATTTT; CDR3 protein: CASSDFVGQPQHF
D gene: .; J gene: TRBJ2-1; clone size: many; V gene: TRBV11-3; CDR3 DNA: TGTGCCAGCAGCCCACCCAGGACAGACAATGAGCAGTTCTTC; CDR3 protein: CASSPPRTDNEQFF
D gene: .; J gene: TRBJ2-3; clone size: many; V gene: TRBV9; CDR3 DNA: TGTGCCAGCAGCGTAGGGGGCGGGAGCACAGATACGCAGTATTTT; CDR3 protein: CASSVGGGSTDTQYF
D gene: .; J gene: TRBJ1-1; clone size: many; V gene: TRBV4-2; CDR3 DNA: TGTGCCAGCAGCCGCCCCGGGACGGGACCGAACACTGAAGCTTTCTTT; CDR3 protein: CASSRPGTGPNTEAFF
D gene: .; J gene: TRBJ2-6; clone size: few; V gene: TRBV16; CDR3 DNA: TGTGCCAGCAGCAACTCTGGGGCCAACGTCCTGACTTTC; CDR3 protein: CASSNSGANVLTF